The clone carrying this T cell receptor beta chain appeared once. The sample originates from a study of cytomegalovirus exposure and HLA in healthy donors. Both 60 Vbeta primers and 13 Jbeta primers went into the PCR. Sequenced by immunoSEQ multiplex PCR; TCRdb stores in-frame clones only, minus some. The table lists about 160,000 clones, roughly 80% of them singletons, with over 4% in the top ten. The CDR3 covers 15 residues. The V and J ends lost 3 bases and 4 bases respectively, with 15 bases between them. The V gene's germline CDR1 is MNHEY and CDR2 SMNVEV (reference sequence). This chain connects TRBV27 to TRBJ1-2; tentative D call: TRBD1 (5 bases). This sequence was found in a man aged 50-59 years in good health and CMV-seropositive. What was sequenced was PBMCs. The CDR3 is CASSFRRGFAYGYTF. CDR3 nucleotides: TGTGCCAGCAGTTTTCGGCGGGGCTTTGCCTATGGCTACACCTTC.